Listed here are 27 T cell receptor beta chains from one sample, sequenced in a study of CD8 T cells in Susac syndrome. Random hexamers were used to reverse transcribe the RNA input (about 0.45 to 1 ug). TCRdb reanalysed the immunoSEQ multiplex PCR reads using MiXCR and keeps one entry per CDR3 protein. The data contain about 240,000 distinct CDR3 sequences, about 96% of them singletons. The sample consisted of CD4+ T cells from PBMCs. These receptors originate from a human donor with Susac syndrome.

The V call is TRBV29-1, the J call TRBJ1-5; possibly TRBD1 for D (6 bases). CDR3 length equals 13 residues. V gave up 5 bases and J gave up 6 bases, with 14 bases separating them. CDR1 is SQVTM, CDR2 ANQGSEA, per germline. In DNA form, the CDR3 reads TGCAGCGTTTCAGGGGCGCCCAGTCAGCCCCAGCATTTT. Residues: CSVSGAPSQPQHF.

The chain joins TRBV5-1 to TRBJ1-2, with D possibly TRBD1 on 6 matching bases. Trimming cost V 1 base and J 6 bases, with 7 bases left between them. The germline gives CDR1 SGHRS, CDR2 YFSETQ. The CDR3 is 12 amino acids. The CDR3 DNA sequence: TGCGCCAGCAGCTTGACAGGGAATGGCTACACCTTC. Its translation is CASSLTGNGYTF.

The V and J genes are TRBV20-1 and TRBJ2-5; D possibly corresponds to TRBD2 (6 bases). Looked up from germline, CDR1 is DFQATT and CDR2 is SNEGSKA (reference sequence). CDR3 size: 12 residues. V was pared by 6 bases and J by 4 bases, with 12 bases between. In nucleotides, the CDR3 is TGCAGTGCCCGGGGGTCCCGAGAGACCCAGTACTTC. Encoded protein: CSARGSRETQYF.

The chain recombines TRBV9 with TRBJ2-5; D could derive from TRBD1 or TRBD2 (5 bases each). Trimming took 4 bases from V and 10 from J, leaving 23 bases between them. Germline V CDR1 and CDR2: SGDLS, YYNGEE. The CDR3 runs to 15 residues. CDR3 sequence reads: CASSPEERGVSGQYF. CDR3 sequence (DNA): TGTGCCAGCAGCCCCGAGGAGAGGGGAGTCTCAGGCCAGTACTTC.

This clonotype was seen only a few times. The J gene is TRBJ2-5, the V gene TRBV18; D is ambiguous. The CDR3 has 13 residues. The V end lost 6 bases, the J end lost 2 bases, and 10 bases lay between the germline ends. Germline loops: CDR1 KGHSH, CDR2 LQKENI. The chain's CDR3 is CASSFSGQETQYF. The CDR3 nucleotides are TGTGCCAGCTCCTTCTCCGGGCAAGAGACCCAGTACTTC. Supplemented by reference TRBV18 and TRBJ2-5, the full variable domain reads NAGVMQNPRHLVRRRGQEARLRCSPMKGHSHVYWYRQLPEEGLKFMVYLQKENIIDESGMPKERFSAEFPKEGPSILRIQQVVRGDSAAYFCASSFSGQETQYFGPGTRLLVL.

This chain connects TRBV20-1 to TRBJ2-1; no definite D call. The germline gives CDR1 DFQATT, CDR2 SNEGSKA (reference sequence). The CDR3 is made up of 11 amino acids. V dropped 5 bases and J dropped 9 bases, with 11 bases sitting between them. The CDR3 DNA follows: TGCAGTGCTTACTGGGCCGGTGAGCAGTTCTTC. This gives the protein CSAYWAGEQFF.

This chain uses TRBV6-6 with TRBJ2-7, with D uncertain. Per germline, CDR1 MNHNY and CDR2 SVGAGI (reference sequence). Trimming stripped 2 bases from V and 8 bases from J, with 19 bases between. This CDR3 has 15 residues. The CDR3 nucleotides are TGTGCCAGCAGTTACGGTAGGATGCAGTCTACGCAGCAGTACTTC. This codes for CASSYGRMQSTQQYF.

This chain connects TRBV27 to TRBJ2-6, with D uncertain. The CDR3 is 14 residues long. The V and J ends lost 4 bases and 3 bases respectively, with 7 bases between them. In germline, CDR1 is MNHEY, CDR2 SMNVEV (reference sequence). This CDR3 is CASSWVFGANVLTF. The CDR3 region has the DNA TGTGCCAGCAGTTGGGTATTTGGGGCCAACGTCCTGACTTTC.

J is TRBJ1-2 and V is TRBV9, with 7 bases aligning to TRBD1. The length of the CDR3 is 15 residues. Germline loops: CDR1 SGDLS, CDR2 YYNGEE. With V trimmed by 0 bases and J by 4 bases, 6 bases remained unmatched. CDR3 sequence (DNA): TGTGCCAGCAGCGTAGAACCCCAGGGGGTCTATGGCTACACCTTC. It is translated as CASSVEPQGVYGYTF.

J is TRBJ2-2 and V is TRBV7-8; maybe TRBD2 (5 bases). The germline V and J ends were trimmed by 1 base and 3 bases, with 12 bases remaining between them. This CDR3 has 16 residues. Per the germline V gene, CDR1 is SGHVS and CDR2 is FQNEAQ. The CDR3 DNA reads as TGTGCCAGCAGCTTAGTAAGCGGACGTTACACCGGGGAGCTGTTTTTT. Protein product: CASSLVSGRYTGELFF.

This rearrangement joins TRBV25-1 to TRBJ2-1; no clear D. The germline CDR1 and CDR2 sequences are MGHDK and SYGVNS. V shed 4 bases and J shed 6 bases, with 4 bases lying between them. This CDR3 has 11 residues. The CDR3 region is CASSGGNEQFF. CDR3 nucleotides: TGTGCCAGCAGTGGGGGCAATGAGCAGTTCTTC.

The chain is built from TRBV2 and TRBJ2-5; either TRBD1 or TRBD2 may supply D (6 bases each). This CDR3 contains 12 residues. Germline CDR1 SNHLY, CDR2 FYNNEI. This CDR3 is CATGTGAETQYF. The DNA for the CDR3 is TGTGCAACAGGGACTGGGGCAGAGACCCAGTACTTC.

This sequence joins TRBV12-3 or TRBV12-4 and TRBJ1-1, with no clear D. This CDR3 is 13 amino acids long. Trimming removed 7 bases from V and 0 bases from J, with 9 bases in between. CDR3 nucleotides: TGTGCCAGCACCCGCTCTATGAACACTGAAGCTTTCTTT. Translation gives CASTRSMNTEAFF.

The V gene is TRBV7-9, the J gene TRBJ1-2; no clear D. This CDR3 is built from 14 residues. V was shortened by 1 base and J by 0 bases, with 6 bases between the two germline ends. Germline V CDR1 and CDR2: SEHNR, FQNEAQ (reference sequence). The DNA of the CDR3 is TGTGCCAGCAGCTTAGGGGGAACTAACTATGGCTACACCTTC. Amino acids: CASSLGGTNYGYTF.

The genes are TRBV11-2 and TRBJ1-2, with D possibly TRBD1 on 5 matching bases. The V and J ends lost 2 bases and 8 bases respectively, with 18 bases between them. Germline CDR1 and CDR2: SGHAT and FQNNGV. The CDR3 runs to 15 residues. CDR3 nucleotides: TGTGCCAGCAGCTTACTGTTGCTGGGGGAATGGGGCTACACCTTC. As protein: CASSLLLLGEWGYTF.

The rearrangement joins TRBV12-3 or TRBV12-4 to TRBJ1-2; maybe TRBD1 (6 bases). Trimming removed 3 bases at V and 4 bases at J, with 15 bases between. The CDR3 runs 15 residues. CDR3 region: CASSLRRGGTYGYTF. The CDR3 DNA follows: TGTGCCAGCAGTTTGAGGAGGGGGGGCACCTATGGCTACACCTTC.

This sequence joins TRBV30 and TRBJ1-2, with no clear D. Trimming took 2 bases from V and 0 from J, leaving 10 bases between them. The germline gives CDR1 GTSNPN, CDR2 SVGIG (reference sequence). The CDR3 sequence is 14 residues long. The CDR3 bases are TGTGCCTGGAGTATAAGAATGACTAACTATGGCTACACCTTC. Translated, it gives CAWSIRMTNYGYTF.

The chain links TRBV12-3 or TRBV12-4 to TRBJ2-2, with 8 bases identical to TRBD2. There are 14 residues in the CDR3. The V and J ends lost 6 bases and 2 bases, in that order; junction bases with no gene match: 2. CDR3: CASRLAGNTGELFF. The CDR3 coding sequence is TGTGCCAGCAGGCTAGCGGGCAACACCGGGGAGCTGTTTTTT.

The CDR3 nucleotides are TGTGCCAGCAGTTTGTTCAGGGGCGGCGAGCAGTACTTC. Translating gives CASSLFRGGEQYF. The V gene is TRBV28, the J gene TRBJ2-7; D may be TRBD1 (6 bases). V gave up 3 bases and J gave up 6 bases, with 12 bases separating them. The CDR3 consists of 13 residues. Germline V gene sequence: CDR1 MDHEN, CDR2 SYDVKM.

This rearrangement joins TRBV20-1 to TRBJ2-5; D gene uncertain. The ends were cut back, 1 base at V and 5 bases at J, with 20 bases in the middle. Germline lookup yields CDR1 DFQATT and CDR2 SNEGSKA (reference sequence). CDR3 size: 16 residues. The CDR3 DNA is TGCAGTGCTAGAGTTGGTCACGAGTGGACGGTGGAGACCCAGTACTTC. This gives the protein CSARVGHEWTVETQYF.

The genes are TRBV12-3 or TRBV12-4 and TRBJ2-1; 9 nucleotides line up with TRBD1. V was pared by 10 bases and J by 5 bases, with 6 bases of the junction left unmatched. The CDR3 runs to 13 residues. CDR3 coding DNA: TGTGCCAACGGGGACAGGGAGGACAATGAGCAGTTCTTC. Amino acid sequence: CANGDREDNEQFF.

The V call is TRBV4-1, the J call TRBJ2-3; 9 nucleotides align to TRBD1. Germline V CDR1 and CDR2: MGHRA, YSYEKL. J was trimmed by 4 bases and V by 2 bases; bases with no gene match: 7. The CDR3 runs 16 residues. The CDR3 reads CASSQPPGQGSDTQYF. The CDR3 region has the DNA TGCGCCAGCAGCCAACCTCCGGGACAGGGATCAGATACGCAGTATTTT.

The chain joins TRBV9 to TRBJ2-7; a possible D gene is TRBD2 (6 bases). This CDR3 is built from 15 residues. V lost 4 bases and J 0 bases, leaving 14 bases between the germline ends. Germline CDR1 and CDR2: SGDLS and YYNGEE. The CDR3 region has the DNA TGTGCCAGCAGCTTAACCGGGACTTACTCCTACGAGCAGTACTTC. It codes for CASSLTGTYSYEQYF.

The J gene is TRBJ1-2, the V gene TRBV12-3 or TRBV12-4; D gene ambiguous. This CDR3 contains 14 residues. Trimming removed 3 bases at V and 7 bases at J, with 15 bases between. The CDR3 is CASSFSPGRGGYTF. In DNA, the CDR3 is TGTGCCAGCAGTTTCTCCCCCGGACGGGGTGGCTACACCTTC.

The rearrangement joins TRBV12-3 or TRBV12-4 to TRBJ2-1; 13 nucleotides line up with TRBD2. The V gene end was trimmed by 6 bases and the J gene end by 5 bases; junction bases not matched to a gene: 4. The CDR3 totals 15 residues. The CDR3 region is CASSNGLAGDNEQFF. CDR3 coding DNA: TGTGCCAGCAGCAACGGACTAGCGGGGGACAATGAGCAGTTCTTC.

The chain joins TRBV19 to TRBJ2-3, with D perhaps TRBD2 (5 bases). The V gene lost 7 bases and the J gene lost 3 bases, with 20 bases spanning the gap. From germline, CDR1 is LNHDA and CDR2 SQIVND (reference sequence). CDR3 length: 16 amino acids. CDR3 sequence (DNA): TGTGCCAGTACCTCCACCGGGATGGGCGGTACAGATACGCAGTATTTT. Its protein product is CASTSTGMGGTDTQYF.

The CDR3 protein is CASTRGTSGMYEQYF. The CDR3 DNA reads as TGTGCCAGCACCAGAGGGACTAGCGGGATGTACGAGCAGTACTTC. The chain joins TRBV11-2 to TRBJ2-7; 13 positions agree with TRBD2. This CDR3 has 15 amino acids. Germline V gene sequence: CDR1 SGHAT, CDR2 FQNNGV. The ends lost 7 bases at V and 4 bases at J; junction bases unmatched: 7.